These 21 T cell receptor beta chains originate from one sample sequenced in a study of blood T cell repertoires in COVID-19. Sequenced by immunoSEQ multiplex PCR; TCRdb stores in-frame clones only, minus some. There are about 150,000 clones in the sample; about 89% occur only once, and 0.45% to 0.65% lies in the top ten. The sample comprised peripheral blood. The source is a man aged 45-60 years with acute or convalescent COVID-19.

The chain has TRBV30 and TRBJ1-2; 8 nucleotides agree with TRBD1. CDR1 and CDR2 from the germline V gene are GTSNPN and SVGIG (reference sequence). Trimming cost V 7 bases and J 0 bases; bases outside gene matches: 4. The CDR3 consists of 13 residues. The CDR3 sequence is CALTGATNYGYTF. The DNA of the CDR3 is TGTGCCTTGACAGGGGCAACTAACTATGGCTACACCTTC. The whole variable domain, remainder taken from reference TRBV30 and TRBJ1-2, is SQTIHQWPATLVQPVGSPLSLECTVEGTSNPNLYWYRQAAGRGLQLLFYSVGIGQISSEVPQNLSASRPQDRQFILSSKKLLLSDSGFYLCALTGATNYGYTFGSGTRLTVV.

The chain joins TRBV15 to TRBJ2-7, with 8 bases lining up with TRBD1. Germline V lookup: CDR1 LNHNV, CDR2 YYDKDF (reference sequence). The CDR3 totals 14 residues. V lost 3 bases to trimming and J lost 0 bases; unmatched junction nucleotides: 1. This CDR3 is CATSRDRASYEQYF. CDR3 bases: TGTGCCACCAGCAGGGACAGGGCCTCCTACGAGCAGTACTTC. Full variable domain (remainder filled in from reference TRBV15 and TRBJ2-7): DAMVIQNPRYQVTQFGKPVTLSCSQTLNHNVMYWYQQKSSQAPKLLFHYYDKDFNNEADTPDNFQSRRPNTSFCFLDIRSPGLGDTAMYLCATSRDRASYEQYFGPGTRLTVT.

The V and J genes are TRBV11-1 and TRBJ2-1, with a weak D call TRBD2 (5 bases). This CDR3 region has 16 residues. Trimming removed 8 bases at V and 0 bases at J, with 17 bases between. The V gene's germline CDR1 is SGHAT and CDR2 FQDESV (reference sequence). CDR3: CASSERTRSSYNEQFF. The CDR3 bases are TGTGCCAGCTCGGAACGGACTCGGAGCTCCTACAATGAGCAGTTCTTC. The full variable domain, its missing parts supplied by reference TRBV11-1 and TRBJ2-1, is EAEVAQSPRYKITEKSQAVAFWCDPISGHATLYWYRQILGQGPELLVQFQDESVVDDSQLPKDRFSAERLKGVDSTLKIQPAELGDSAMYLCASSERTRSSYNEQFFGPGTRLTVL.

The chain is built from TRBV29-1 and TRBJ2-7; no definite D call. The CDR3 has 14 amino acids. The germline V and J ends were trimmed by 2 bases and 0 bases, with 11 bases remaining between them. Germline V gene lookup returns CDR1 SQVTM and CDR2 ANQGSEA. The CDR3 reads CSVEHPYNSYEQYF. CDR3 bases: TGCAGCGTTGAACACCCCTATAACTCCTACGAGCAGTACTTC.

This clone was observed a few times. The chain employs TRBV7-2 and TRBJ2-1; perhaps TRBD1 as D (6 bases). The length of the CDR3 is 17 residues. V was clipped by 5 bases and J by 5 bases, with 22 bases between them. Germline CDR1 SGHTA, CDR2 FQGNSA. The CDR3 nucleotides are TGTGCCAGCAGCCCTGGACAGTCTCCTTTTGGGGACAATGAGCAGTTCTTC. This translates into CASSPGQSPFGDNEQFF.

This chain joins TRBV4-1 and TRBJ2-3; 10 positions match TRBD2. Unmatched junction bases numbered 4, after V lost 0 bases and J lost 1 base. CDR1 and CDR2 (germline): MGHRA, YSYEKL. The CDR3 is made up of 17 amino acids. The chain's CDR3 is CASSQDWLAGGTDTQYF. The CDR3 DNA is TGCGCCAGCAGCCAAGATTGGCTAGCGGGAGGCACAGATACGCAGTATTTT.

The rearrangement links TRBV29-1 to TRBJ2-1; 10 bases are shared with TRBD1. V trimming: 4 bases; J trimming: 4 bases; junction bases outside the gene matches: 4. The CDR3 runs to 14 residues. CDR1 is SQVTM, CDR2 ANQGSEA, per germline. The CDR3 coding sequence is TGCAGCGTTGTTCCGGGACAGGGGTACAATGAGCAGTTCTTC. Its translation: CSVVPGQGYNEQFF.

J is TRBJ2-7 and V is TRBV7-2; 9 bases are a match to TRBD1. Per the germline V gene, CDR1 is SGHTA and CDR2 is FQGNSA. The CDR3 length is 14 residues. Germline trimming cut 1 base from V and 7 bases from J; bases unmatched to any gene: 5. In nucleotides, the CDR3 is TGTGCCAGCAGCTTAGACAGGGGGCCGTCGGAGCAGTACTTC. Encoded protein: CASSLDRGPSEQYF.

The chain joins TRBV27 to TRBJ1-2; a weak D match, TRBD1 (6 bases). Trimming removed 6 bases at V and 5 bases at J, with 13 bases between. Germline-derived CDR1 and CDR2 are MNHEY and SMNVEV (reference sequence). The CDR3 is 13 amino acids. As DNA, the CDR3 is TGTGCCAGCAGACAAAACAGGGAATATGGCTACACCTTC. Encoded protein: CASRQNREYGYTF.

The gene calls are TRBV11-3 and TRBJ2-7; D call uncertain. CDR3 length: 13 residues. The V end lost 3 bases, the J end lost 5 bases, and 11 bases lay between the germline ends. Looked up from germline, CDR1 is SGHNT and CDR2 is YENEEA. CDR3 in DNA: TGTGCCAGCAGCTTTGACAATTCCCACGAGCAGTACTTC. This gives the protein CASSFDNSHEQYF.

The CDR3: CASSSDRPLGREQFF. The CDR3 nucleotides are TGTGCCAGCAGTTCCGACAGGCCACTGGGCCGTGAGCAGTTCTTC. The V and J genes are TRBV28 and TRBJ2-1; weak D call: TRBD1 (6 bases). The V end was cut by 4 bases, the J end by 9 bases, with 19 bases between. This CDR3 is 15 amino acids long. Germline V gives CDR1 MDHEN, CDR2 SYDVKM. Full variable domain (remainder filled in from reference TRBV28 and TRBJ2-1): DVKVTQSSRYLVKRTGEKVFLECVQDMDHENMFWYRQDPGLGLRLIYFSYDVKMKEKGDIPEGYSVSREKKERFSLILESASTNQTSMYLCASSSDRPLGREQFFGPGTRLTVL.

The rearrangement links TRBV11-2 to TRBJ1-6; tentative D call: TRBD1 (5 bases). The CDR3 is 14 amino acids. From germline, CDR1 is SGHAT and CDR2 FQNNGV. Between the trimmed V and J ends, which lost 4 bases and 10 bases, there was a span of 14 bases. CDR3 coding DNA: TGTGCCAGCAGCTCGTATCAGGGTAGATCACCCCTCCACTTT. Protein product: CASSSYQGRSPLHF.

A few counts support this clone. V is TRBV7-2 and J is TRBJ2-7; TRBD2 might be the D (5 bases). Germline V CDR1 and CDR2: SGHTA, FQGNSA. Between the trimmed V and J ends, which lost 3 bases and 2 bases, there was a span of 14 bases. The CDR3 sequence is 15 residues long. The CDR3 region is CASSFGGSVPYEQYF. The CDR3 DNA reads TGTGCCAGCAGCTTTGGTGGGAGTGTACCCTACGAGCAGTACTTC.

The chain has TRBV6-5 and TRBJ2-7; TRBD1 agrees at 7 bases. V lost 4 bases, J lost 2 bases, and 11 bases stayed unmatched. CDR3 length equals 16 residues. Germline assignment: CDR1 MNHEY and CDR2 SVGAGI. This chain's CDR3 is CASSLDLRDSTYEQYF. The CDR3 bases are TGTGCCAGCAGTTTAGACCTCCGGGACAGTACCTACGAGCAGTACTTC.

The chain couples TRBV27 to TRBJ1-6; unclear D gene. CDR3 length: 14 amino acids. The germline V gene has CDR1 MNHEY and CDR2 SMNVEV (reference sequence). V lost 2 bases and J 7 bases, leaving 9 bases between the germline ends. CDR3 residues: CASSLDEVNSPLHF. The DNA for the CDR3 is TGTGCCAGCAGTTTAGACGAGGTGAATTCACCCCTCCACTTT.

The chain is built from TRBV7-2 and TRBJ2-1, with a possible D match to TRBD1 (6 bases). This CDR3 has 16 residues. The V gene's germline CDR1 is SGHTA and CDR2 FQGNSA. V lost 5 bases and J lost 14, with 28 bases in between. CDR3 DNA: TGTGCCAGCAGCCCCACCAAGGGGGACAACCAAAAGGTCGAGTTCTTC. It codes for CASSPTKGDNQKVEFF.

This clone showed up just once. This chain connects TRBV29-1 to TRBJ1-2; a possible D gene is TRBD1 (5 bases). Germline V gene lookup returns CDR1 SQVTM and CDR2 ANQGSEA. Trimming took off 7 bases at V and 3 bases at J, with 9 bases between the two ends. The CDR3 loop spans 11 amino acids. The CDR3 here is CSATGDYGYTF. The CDR3 DNA sequence: TGCAGCGCAACAGGAGACTATGGCTACACCTTC.

This chain uses TRBV19 with TRBJ1-5, with D maybe TRBD1 (6 bases). CDR1 and CDR2 from the germline V gene are LNHDA and SQIVND (reference sequence). The CDR3 is 16 amino acids. V was shortened by 3 bases and J by 2 bases, with 14 bases between the two germline ends. CDR3: CASSIEQGWRNQPQHF. The CDR3 DNA follows: TGTGCCAGTAGTATCGAACAGGGCTGGCGCAATCAGCCCCAGCATTTT.

The chain is built from TRBV11-2 and TRBJ2-5; 9 bases align to TRBD2. Germline CDR1 and CDR2: SGHAT and FQNNGV. Unmatched junction bases numbered 11, after V lost 5 bases and J lost 4 bases. The CDR3 consists of 16 residues. The CDR3 loop reads CASSKPWRGGRETQYF. CDR3 DNA sequence: TGTGCCAGCAGCAAACCTTGGCGGGGGGGTAGAGAGACCCAGTACTTC.

This rearrangement joins TRBV19 to TRBJ1-6, with 8 bases identical to TRBD1. Germline loops: CDR1 LNHDA, CDR2 SQIVND (reference sequence). V was pared by 4 bases and J by 8 bases, with 16 bases of the junction left unmatched. The CDR3 runs 18 residues. CDR3 sequence: CASSTSPTGQATYSPLHF. Here the CDR3 DNA reads TGTGCCAGTAGTACTTCACCCACGGGACAGGCGACGTATTCACCCCTCCACTTT. Full variable domain (missing parts from reference TRBV19 and TRBJ1-6): DGGITQSPKYLFRKEGQNVTLSCEQNLNHDAMYWYRQDPGQGLRLIYYSQIVNDFQKGDIAEGYSVSREKKESFPLTVTSAQKNPTAFYLCASSTSPTGQATYSPLHFGNGTRLTVT.

The chain recombines TRBV7-9 with TRBJ1-4; D is perhaps TRBD1 (6 bases). Trimming took off 7 bases at V and 8 bases at J, with 14 bases between the two ends. CDR3 length equals 13 residues. Germline CDR1 and CDR2: SEHNR and FQNEAQ (reference sequence). CDR3 sequence: CASNNRVVEKLFF. The CDR3 nucleotides are TGTGCCAGCAACAACAGGGTCGTGGAAAAACTGTTTTTT. The complete variable domain, with remaining parts taken from reference TRBV7-9 and TRBJ1-4, reads DTGVSQNPRHKITKRGQNVTFRCDPISEHNRLYWYRQTLGQGPEFLTYFQNEAQLEKSRLLSDRFSAERPKGSFSTLEIQRTEQGDSAMYLCASNNRVVEKLFFGSGTQLSVL.